The sequence of this T cell receptor (beta chain) was determined in a study of vaccination effects on CD4 cells after COVID-19. Study-level points and caveats: There were few convalescent patients in the study and no early post-infection timepoints.

As concerns this clone: What it binds is not known.

Some clones are missing from TCRdb's copy, which holds only in-frame ones; the method was immunoSEQ multiplex PCR. The table shows 40,000 to 45,000 clones, with under 85% occurring only once. The CDR3 totals 16 residues. The junction had 3 bases not matched to a gene; V was cut back by 1 base and J by 3 bases. The germline V gene has CDR1 SGHRS and CDR2 YFSETQ. Antigen-specific CD4+ T cells expanded by the ViraFEST assay with viral peptide pools were then sequenced. Once cultured for 10 days, the cells underwent separation to obtain CD4+ T cells. Vaccinated participants had no history of SARS-CoV-2 infection and tested negative for nucleocapsid antibodies. On day 3 and again on day 7, half the medium was replaced with IL-2 medium.

This clonotype was sampled from a human donor who received a COVID-19 vaccine. The sample here was CD4+ T cells from PBMCs cultured with HCoV-NL63 spike peptides, taken before COVID-19 vaccination. This chain connects TRBV5-1 to TRBJ2-2; 10 bases agree with TRBD1. The CDR3 spells CASSLPTGGYTGELFF. CDR3 coding DNA: TGCGCCAGCAGCTTGCCGACAGGGGGCTACACCGGGGAGCTGTTTTTT.